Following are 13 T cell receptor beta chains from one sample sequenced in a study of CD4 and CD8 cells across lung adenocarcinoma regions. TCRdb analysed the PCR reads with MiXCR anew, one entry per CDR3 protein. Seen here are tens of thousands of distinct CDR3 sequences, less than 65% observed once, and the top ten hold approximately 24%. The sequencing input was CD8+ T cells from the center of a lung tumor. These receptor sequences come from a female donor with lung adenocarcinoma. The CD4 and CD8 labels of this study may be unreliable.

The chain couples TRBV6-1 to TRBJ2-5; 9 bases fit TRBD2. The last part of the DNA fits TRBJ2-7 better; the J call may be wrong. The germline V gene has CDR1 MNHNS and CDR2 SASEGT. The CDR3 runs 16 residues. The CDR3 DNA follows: TGTGCCAGCAGTGAAGGGCCCCTGACTAGCGGCTACGAGCAGTACTTC. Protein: CASSEGPLTSGYEQYF.

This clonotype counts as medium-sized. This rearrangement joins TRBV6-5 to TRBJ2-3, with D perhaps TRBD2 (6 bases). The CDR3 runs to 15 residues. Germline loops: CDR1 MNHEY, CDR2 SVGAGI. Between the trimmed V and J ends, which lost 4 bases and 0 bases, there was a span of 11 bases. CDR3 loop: CASSSFSGSTDTQYF. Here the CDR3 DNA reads TGTGCCAGCAGTTCTTTCAGCGGGAGCACAGATACGCAGTATTTT.

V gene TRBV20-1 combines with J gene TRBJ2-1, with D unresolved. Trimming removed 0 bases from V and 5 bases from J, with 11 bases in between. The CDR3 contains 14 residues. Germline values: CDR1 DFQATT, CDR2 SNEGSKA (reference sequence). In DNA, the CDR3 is TGCAGTGCTAGAGATCCTGGACCACACAATGAGCAGTTCTTC. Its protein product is CSARDPGPHNEQFF.

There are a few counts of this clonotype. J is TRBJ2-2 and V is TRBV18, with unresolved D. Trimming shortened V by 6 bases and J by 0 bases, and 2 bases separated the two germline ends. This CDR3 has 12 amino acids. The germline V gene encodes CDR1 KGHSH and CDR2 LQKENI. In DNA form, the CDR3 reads TGTGCCAGCTCCACGAACACCGGGGAGCTGTTTTTT. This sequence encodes CASSTNTGELFF.

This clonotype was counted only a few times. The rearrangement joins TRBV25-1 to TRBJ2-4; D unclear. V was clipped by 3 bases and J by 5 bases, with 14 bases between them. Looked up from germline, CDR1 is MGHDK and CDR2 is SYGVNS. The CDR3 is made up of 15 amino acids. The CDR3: CASSDVNDLENIQYF. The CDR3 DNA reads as TGTGCCAGCAGTGATGTGAATGATCTCGAAAACATTCAGTACTTC.

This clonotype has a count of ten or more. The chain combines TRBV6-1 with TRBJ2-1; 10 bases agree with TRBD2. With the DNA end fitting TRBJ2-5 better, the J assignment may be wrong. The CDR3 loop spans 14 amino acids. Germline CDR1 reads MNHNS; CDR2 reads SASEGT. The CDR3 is CASTGTSVVGTQYF. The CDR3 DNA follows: TGTGCCAGTACCGGGACTAGCGTGGTCGGGACCCAGTACTTC.

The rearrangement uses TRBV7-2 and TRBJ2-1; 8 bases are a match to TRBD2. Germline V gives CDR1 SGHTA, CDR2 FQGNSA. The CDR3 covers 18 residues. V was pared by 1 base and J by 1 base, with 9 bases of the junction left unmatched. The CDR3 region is CASSLGREAGGSYNEQFF. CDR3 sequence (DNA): TGTGCCAGCAGCTTAGGTCGAGAGGCGGGAGGTTCCTACAATGAGCAGTTCTTC.

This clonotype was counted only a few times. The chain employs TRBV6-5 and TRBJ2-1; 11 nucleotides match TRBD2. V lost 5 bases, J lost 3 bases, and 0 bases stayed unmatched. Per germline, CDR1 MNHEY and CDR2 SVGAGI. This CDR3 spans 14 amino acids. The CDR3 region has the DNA TGTGCCAGCAGTACTAGCGGGAGCTACAATGAGCAGTTCTTC. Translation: CASSTSGSYNEQFF.

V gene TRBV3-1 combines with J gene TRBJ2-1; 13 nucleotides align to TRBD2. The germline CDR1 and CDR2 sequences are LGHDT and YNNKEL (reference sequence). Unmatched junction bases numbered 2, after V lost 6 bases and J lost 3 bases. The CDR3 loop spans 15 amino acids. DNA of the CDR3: TGTGCCAGCAGGGGGACTAGCGGGGACTACAATGAGCAGTTCTTC. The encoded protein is CASRGTSGDYNEQFF.

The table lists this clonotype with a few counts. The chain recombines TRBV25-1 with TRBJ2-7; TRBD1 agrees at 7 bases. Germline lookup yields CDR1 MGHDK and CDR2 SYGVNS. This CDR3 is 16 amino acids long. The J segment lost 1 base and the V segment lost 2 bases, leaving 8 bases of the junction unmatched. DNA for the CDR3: TGTGCCAGCAGTGAAAACGACAGGGAAGGATCCTACGAGCAGTACTTC. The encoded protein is CASSENDREGSYEQYF.

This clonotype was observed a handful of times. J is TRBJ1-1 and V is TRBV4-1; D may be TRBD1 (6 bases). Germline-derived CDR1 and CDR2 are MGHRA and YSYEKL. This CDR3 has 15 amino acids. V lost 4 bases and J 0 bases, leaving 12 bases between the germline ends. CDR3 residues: CASSLPGDMNTEAFF. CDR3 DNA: TGCGCCAGCAGCCTACCAGGGGATATGAACACTGAAGCTTTCTTT.

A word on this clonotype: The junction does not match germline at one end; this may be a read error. Here the CDR3 DNA reads TGTGCCAGTAGTTTCCGACTAGCGGGAACCTACAATGAGCAGTTCTTC. It encodes CASSFRLAGTYNEQFF. V is TRBV27 and J is TRBJ2-1; TRBD2 aligns across 11 bases. The CDR3 loop spans 16 amino acids. Germline V CDR1 and CDR2: MNHEY, SMNVEV (reference sequence).

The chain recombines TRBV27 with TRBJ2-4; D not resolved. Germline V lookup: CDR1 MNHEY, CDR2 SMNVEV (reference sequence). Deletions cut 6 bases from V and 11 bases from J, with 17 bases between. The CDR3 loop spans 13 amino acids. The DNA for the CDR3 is TGTGCCAGCAGGCTACGGGTACAAGACGTTCAGTACTTC. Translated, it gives CASRLRVQDVQYF.